This T cell receptor (beta chain) was retrieved from a study of blood T cell repertoires in COVID-19. At the level of the study: The samples span acute and convalescent COVID-19 from the United States, Italy and Spain. Sample material is recorded as cDNA or gDNA derived from T cells, B-cell-depleted T cells, or PBMCs.

How the authors handled the data: Nucleated cell number was recorded as an estimate derived from reference gene primer amplification. The method was immunoSEQ multiplex PCR; TCRdb's version includes in-frame clones alone and lacks a portion of them. That table is the source of V, J and clone size, and D and trimming were worked out from the DNA. The sample comprises a few hundred thousand clones, 88% of which are singletons, and approximately 8.5% rests with the top ten. Deletions cut 3 bases from V and 9 bases from J, with 13 bases between. Germline lookup yields CDR1 SGHRS and CDR2 YFSETQ. CDR3 length equals 13 residues.

The V call is TRBV5-1, the J call TRBJ2-1; a weak D match, TRBD2 (5 bases). Sequencing was carried out using peripheral blood. The source of this sequence is a man aged 18 to 29 with active or convalescent COVID-19. CDR3 residues: CASSSDLLGEQFF. The CDR3 coding sequence is TGCGCCAGCAGCTCGGACTTGCTCGGTGAGCAGTTCTTC.